The present T cell receptor beta chain was sequenced within a study of blood T cell repertoires in COVID-19. The CDR3 consists of 15 residues. Between the trimmed V and J ends, which lost 4 bases and 4 bases, there was a span of 17 bases. CDR1 is SGHTA and CDR2 is FQGNSA in the germline V gene. Original processing notes: Amplification with reference gene primers provided the estimates of nucleated cell counts. Clones were sequenced by immunoSEQ multiplex PCR, and TCRdb holds only the in-frame ones, with some missing. V, J and clone size are those of that table, while D and trimming were read from the DNA. Seen here are just over 650,000 clones, around 90% observed once, and the top ten hold about 0.26%.

The chain combines TRBV7-2 with TRBJ2-7; possible D gene TRBD2, 5 bases. The receptor was isolated from a woman aged 18 to 35 with acute or convalescent COVID-19. Sequencing was carried out using peripheral blood. CDR3 sequence reads: CASSSTWGASYEQYF. For the CDR3, the DNA is TGTGCCAGCAGCTCAACCTGGGGAGCCTCGTACGAGCAGTACTTC.